The 25 T cell receptor beta chains listed next were all sequenced from one sample in a study of blood T cell repertoires in COVID-19. Only in-frame clones appear in the TCRdb table, and some are missing; sequencing was by immunoSEQ multiplex PCR. The sample records approximately 200,000 clones, about 81% being singletons. The sequencing input was peripheral blood. The origin of the receptors is an elderly woman with COVID-19, enrolled during active disease.

This clone was detected only a few times. J is TRBJ2-7 and V is TRBV11-3; 7 bases align to TRBD1. CDR3 length: 14 residues. Trimming cost V 3 bases and J 2 bases; bases outside gene matches: 4. Germline V gene sequence: CDR1 SGHNT, CDR2 YENEEA. CDR3 amino acids: CASSFRDRAYEQYF. CDR3 DNA: TGTGCCAGCAGCTTCCGGGACAGAGCCTACGAGCAGTACTTC.

CDR3 sequence reads: CSGKTGSGTDTQYF. The CDR3 nucleotides read TGCAGCGGGAAGACAGGGAGCGGTACAGATACGCAGTATTTT. The chain links TRBV29-1 to TRBJ2-3; 7 positions agree with TRBD1. Germline loops: CDR1 SQVTM, CDR2 ANQGSEA. The CDR3 runs 14 residues. J lost 3 bases, V lost 7 bases, and 10 bases had no gene match.

This clone has a single count. This chain connects TRBV19 to TRBJ2-1; the match to TRBD1 covers 10 bases. The CDR3 length is 13 residues. V lost 7 bases to trimming and J lost 9 bases; unmatched junction nucleotides: 6. Germline CDR1 LNHDA, CDR2 SQIVND (reference sequence). The CDR3: CASMRTGGGEQFF. For the CDR3, the DNA is TGTGCCAGTATGAGGACAGGGGGGGGTGAGCAGTTCTTC.

This clone turned up a few times. This chain uses TRBV10-3 with TRBJ1-6; D is perhaps TRBD1 (6 bases). Germline V gene sequence: CDR1 ENHRY, CDR2 SYGVKD. Between the trimmed V and J ends, which lost 4 bases and 2 bases, there was a span of 12 bases. This CDR3 is 16 amino acids long. CDR3 in amino acids: CAISGNDRPYNSPLHF. The CDR3 DNA is TGTGCCATCAGTGGGAACGACAGGCCCTATAATTCACCCCTCCACTTT.

V gene TRBV2 combines with J gene TRBJ2-7; D is ambiguous. The CDR3 is made up of 13 amino acids. The V and J ends lost 4 bases and 3 bases respectively, with 10 bases between them. Germline V lookup: CDR1 SNHLY, CDR2 FYNNEI. CDR3 in DNA: TGTGCCAGCAGTGTCCTGGTAGACTACGAGCAGTACTTC. This codes for CASSVLVDYEQYF.

J is TRBJ2-7 and V is TRBV20-1; D ambiguous. The CDR3 is 11 amino acids. Germline CDR1 and CDR2: DFQATT and SNEGSKA (reference sequence). V lost 6 bases and J lost 4, with 10 bases in between. Here the CDR3 reads CSAQAPYEQYF. The CDR3 DNA reads as TGCAGTGCCCAAGCCCCTTACGAGCAGTACTTC.

The gene calls are TRBV4-1 and TRBJ1-2; TRBD1 matches 7 bases. J lost 2 bases, V lost 6 bases, and 3 bases had no gene match. The CDR3 has 13 amino acids. From germline, CDR1 is MGHRA and CDR2 YSYEKL. The CDR3 DNA reads TGCGCCAGCAGTTTACAGGGGAACTATGGCTACACCTTC. This gives the protein CASSLQGNYGYTF.

V is TRBV5-6 and J is TRBJ2-5, with D maybe TRBD1 (6 bases). The CDR3 consists of 16 residues. Germline values: CDR1 SGHDT, CDR2 YYEEEE. Trimming shortened V by 0 bases and J by 4 bases, and 16 bases separated the two germline ends. For the CDR3, the DNA is TGTGCCAGCAGCTTGGCCCCTTACAGGGAGCGAGAGACCCAGTACTTC. This encodes CASSLAPYRERETQYF.

This sequence joins TRBV6-2 or TRBV6-3 and TRBJ2-7, with D possibly TRBD2 on 5 matching bases. Trimming stripped 4 bases from V and 5 bases from J, with 18 bases between. CDR1 is MNHEY, CDR2 SVGEGT, per germline. CDR3 size: 15 residues. Here the CDR3 DNA reads TGTGCCAGCAGTTCCACGGATGTGAGGGTCCACGAGCAGTACTTC. It encodes CASSSTDVRVHEQYF.

The CDR3 sequence: CASRSRRGRLTSNYGYTF. The CDR3 region has the DNA TGTGCCAGCAGATCCAGAAGGGGAAGGCTTACCTCTAACTATGGCTACACCTTC. The chain joins TRBV28 to TRBJ1-2; tentative D call: TRBD1 (5 bases). Trimming left V 6 bases short and J 0 bases short, with 23 bases between. The CDR3 consists of 18 residues. From germline, CDR1 is MDHEN and CDR2 SYDVKM.

The chain carries TRBV11-2 and TRBJ2-7, with 8 bases lining up with TRBD2. The germline gives CDR1 SGHAT, CDR2 FQNNGV. Trimming at V came to 8 bases and at J to 5 bases, leaving 14 bases not matched to a gene. The CDR3 extends over 15 amino acids. CDR3 DNA sequence: TGTGCCAGCGCCCCCCACCCGGGAGGGTTACACGAGCAGTACTTC. Residues: CASAPHPGGLHEQYF.

This chain links TRBV6-5 with TRBJ2-3; D ambiguous. Germline V gene sequence: CDR1 MNHEY, CDR2 SVGAGI. The CDR3 consists of 13 residues. The V end was cut by 2 bases, the J end by 9 bases, with 12 bases between. The CDR3 spells CASSYTLTNTQYF. The CDR3 nucleotides are TGTGCCAGCAGTTACACTTTAACCAACACGCAGTATTTT.

V and J are TRBV5-1 and TRBJ2-1, with 12 positions matching TRBD2. The ends lost 2 bases at V and 7 bases at J; junction bases unmatched: 4. The CDR3 runs to 15 residues. The germline V gene has CDR1 SGHRS and CDR2 YFSETQ. The CDR3 DNA reads as TGCGCCAGCAGCTTCGGACTAGCGGGGAGGAATGAGCAGTTCTTC. Amino acid sequence: CASSFGLAGRNEQFF. Based on the CDR3 plus reference TRBV5-1 and TRBJ2-1, the full variable domain is KAGVTQTPRYLIKTRGQQVTLSCSPISGHRSVSWYQQTPGQGLQFLFEYFSETQRNKGNFPGRFSGRQFSNSRSEMNVSTLELGDSALYLCASSFGLAGRNEQFFGPGTRLTVL.

This rearrangement joins TRBV23-1 to TRBJ2-1; a possible D gene is TRBD1 (6 bases). TRBV23-1 is annotated as an ORF whose role is uncertain. This CDR3 is 15 amino acids long. Trimming left V 4 bases short and J 5 bases short, with 15 bases between. This CDR3 reads CASSPVPGDHNEQFF. The CDR3 DNA follows: TGCGCCAGCAGTCCCGTACCAGGGGACCACAATGAGCAGTTCTTC.

The rearrangement joins TRBV12-3 or TRBV12-4 to TRBJ2-7; D is undetermined. The V gene lost 1 base and the J gene lost 6 bases, with 10 bases spanning the gap. This CDR3 comprises 13 residues. This CDR3 reads CASSLERTSEQYF. CDR3 in DNA: TGTGCCAGCAGTTTAGAGAGAACGTCCGAGCAGTACTTC.

The V call is TRBV5-1, the J call TRBJ1-2; a possible D gene is TRBD1 (5 bases). With 0 bases removed from V and 2 bases from J, the gap between germline ends came to 8 bases. The CDR3 spans 14 residues. In germline, CDR1 is SGHRS, CDR2 YFSETQ. The CDR3 reads CASSLVQGNYGYTF. The CDR3 DNA follows: TGCGCCAGCAGCTTGGTCCAGGGAAACTATGGCTACACCTTC. The full variable domain, with the rest looked up from reference TRBV5-1 and TRBJ1-2, is KAGVTQTPRYLIKTRGQQVTLSCSPISGHRSVSWYQQTPGQGLQFLFEYFSETQRNKGNFPGRFSGRQFSNSRSEMNVSTLELGDSALYLCASSLVQGNYGYTFGSGTRLTVV.

This clone was counted a single time. J is TRBJ2-3 and V is TRBV18; weak D call: TRBD1 (6 bases). V was clipped by 6 bases and J by 0 bases, with 16 bases between them. Germline lookup yields CDR1 KGHSH and CDR2 LQKENI. This CDR3 is 16 amino acids long. The CDR3 reads CASSSYRAPSTDTQYF. The DNA of the CDR3 is TGTGCCAGCTCGTCTTACAGGGCCCCTAGCACAGATACGCAGTATTTT.

V gene TRBV13 combines with J gene TRBJ2-5; possibly TRBD2 for D (5 bases). The germline gives CDR1 PRHDT, CDR2 FYEKMQ (reference sequence). The CDR3 totals 16 residues. V lost 7 bases to trimming and J lost 0 bases, with 18 bases between them. CDR3 nucleotide sequence: TGTGCCAGCACTAAATGGGGTAGCGCGTACCAAGAGACCCAGTACTTC. This sequence encodes CASTKWGSAYQETQYF.

The genes are TRBV19 and TRBJ1-5, with 8 bases fitting TRBD1. V gave up 8 bases and J gave up 5 bases; unmatched junction bases: 8. Germline-derived CDR1 and CDR2 are LNHDA and SQIVND (reference sequence). The CDR3 runs 14 residues. In DNA, the CDR3 is TGTGCCAGTCGTGACAGGGGACAGTATCAGCCCCAGCATTTT. This codes for CASRDRGQYQPQHF.

This chain joins TRBV7-2 and TRBJ2-7; no clear D. The CDR3 consists of 13 residues. The germline gives CDR1 SGHTA, CDR2 FQGNSA. Trimming stripped 1 base from V and 2 bases from J, with 6 bases between. In nucleotides, the CDR3 is TGTGCCAGCAGCTTAGGGCGGACCTACGAGCAGTACTTC. The encoded protein is CASSLGRTYEQYF.

The J gene is TRBJ1-2, the V gene TRBV3-1 (or the pseudogene TRBV3-2); no definite D call. Trimming pared 0 bases from V and 4 bases from J, leaving 9 bases between. CDR1 is LGHDT and CDR2 is YNNKEL in the germline V gene (reference sequence). The CDR3 loop spans 14 amino acids. The CDR3 region has the DNA TGTGCCAGCAGCCAAGAGGCGGTCGGCTATGGCTACACCTTC. As protein: CASSQEAVGYGYTF.

The chain is built from TRBV27 and TRBJ2-3, with D perhaps matching TRBD2 (7 bases). This CDR3 is built from 15 residues. Germline CDR1 is MNHEY and CDR2 is SMNVEV (reference sequence). The germline V and J ends were trimmed by 5 bases and 8 bases, with 20 bases remaining between them. The CDR3 nucleotides are TGTGCCAGCAGTGGTAGAGGGGGGGGCTTAGCTACGCAGTATTTT. This translates into CASSGRGGGLATQYF.

DNA of the CDR3: TGCGCCAGCACGCAGGGGACTGGAAACACCATATATTTT. Protein product: CASTQGTGNTIYF. The chain carries TRBV5-1 and TRBJ1-3; a possible D gene is TRBD1 (6 bases). Germline CDR1 is SGHRS and CDR2 is YFSETQ. The CDR3 loop spans 13 amino acids. With 6 bases removed from V and 2 bases from J, the gap between germline ends came to 9 bases.

The table lists this clone with a few counts. The chain joins TRBV2 to TRBJ1-4; 9 positions agree with TRBD1. V was clipped by 11 bases and J by 10 bases; unmatched bases: 8. The CDR3 sequence is 12 residues long. CDR1 is SNHLY and CDR2 is FYNNEI in the germline V gene. CDR3 nucleotide sequence: TGTGCCGGCGGGACAGGGTCGGGAAAACTGTTTTTT. It specifies CAGGTGSGKLFF.

This sequence joins TRBV6-5 and TRBJ2-7, with 8 positions matching TRBD1. Germline V lookup: CDR1 MNHEY, CDR2 SVGAGI. Unmatched junction bases numbered 9, after V lost 8 bases and J lost 6 bases. CDR3 length: 13 residues. The CDR3 nucleotides read TGTGCCAGCTCCCGAGACAGGGGTGTCGAGCAGTACTTC. Encoded protein: CASSRDRGVEQYF.